This is a list of T cell receptor beta chains from one sample in a study of post-analysis software for immune sequencing data. MiXCR, run by TCRdb on the PCR reads, gives a single entry per CDR3 protein. This table has 800,000 to 950,000 distinct CDR3 sequences, 53% appearing once. Sequenced sample: blood. The receptor source for this set is a girl aged 5 to 17 with multiple sclerosis. The conserved cysteine and the conserved F or W are not part of the CDR3 here.

V: TRBV29-1; CDR3: SVGGLAGGYTDTQY
V: TRBV29-1; CDR3: SVEVGTRTESYEQY
V: TRBV5-1; CDR3: ASSSDMTSGF
V: TRBV5-1; CDR3: ASSNTGGQGSYEQY
V: TRBV7-9; CDR3: ASSLLTGTGLRGSSNEQF
V: TRBV7-2; CDR3: ASSKRTYNEQF
V: TRBV27; CDR3: ASSFGGDYGYT
V: TRBV5-1; CDR3: ASSSAQGANSYEQY
V: TRBV7-2; CDR3: ASSLAESSYEQY
V: TRBV3-1; CDR3: ASSQAGQGRPMGYEQY
V: TRBV2; CDR3: ASSAWGGYEQY
V: TRBV12-3/TRBV12-4; CDR3: ASSSRRETQY
V: TRBV7-9; CDR3: ASSFFLAGPLMGEQF
V: TRBV7-2; CDR3: ASSGRTGPYEQY
V: TRBV15; CDR3: ATSSGGGSDTQY
V: TRBV27; CDR3: ASSLLSRVNSPLH
V: TRBV29-1; CDR3: SVDLALSYEQY
V: TRBV5-1; CDR3: ASSLEDRAAEAF
V: TRBV7-6; CDR3: ASSAGTKGDTQY
V: TRBV20-1; CDR3: SARTSGGAGSPSYNEQF
V: TRBV11-2; CDR3: ASSLREGGNQPQH
V: TRBV5-1; CDR3: ASSFRGTYNEQF
V: TRBV14; CDR3: ASSQEAGMRETQY
V: TRBV25-1; CDR3: ATKDRPNTWELF
V: TRBV29-1; CDR3: SVGPSGRAHNEQF
V: TRBV11-1; CDR3: ASTNRGLGGEQF
V: TRBV7-2; CDR3: ASTLPLAGGPHEQF
V: TRBV20-1; CDR3: SARVTSGSEETQY
V: TRBV7-3; CDR3: VSSLTPGYNEQF
V: TRBV4-1; CDR3: ASSQEGAGRGETQY
V: TRBV20-1; CDR3: SASLGRRGYT
V: TRBV5-1; CDR3: ASSLVGSLGRELGEQY
V: TRBV20-1; CDR3: SARPAVRQGRSYEQY
V: TRBV29-1; CDR3: SVERDTSTDTQY
V: TRBV7-3; CDR3: ASSSQSGGSYEQY
V: TRBV3-1; CDR3: ASSQDRVQETQY
V: TRBV20-1; CDR3: SAILAGVKNGQF
V: TRBV12-3/TRBV12-4; CDR3: ASSPHWTRPTDTQY
V: TRBV10-3; CDR3: AISGGGGDEQY
V: TRBV3-1; CDR3: ASSQQATSTDTQY
V: TRBV4-1; CDR3: ASSQTGTGSNEQF
V: TRBV21-1; CDR3: ASSKVGTSGRAYEQY
V: TRBV20-1; CDR3: SARDSRGETQY
V: TRBV5-1; CDR3: ASSLTMLSTDTQY
V: TRBV5-1; CDR3: ASRGRALNEQF
V: TRBV5-1; CDR3: ASSLALTASYEQY
V: TRBV12-3/TRBV12-4; CDR3: ASTMTGEQY
V: TRBV2; CDR3: ASSPQGNYEQY
V: TRBV20-1; CDR3: SARIARGNSYEQY
V: TRBV20-1; CDR3: SGQLSGGTYEQY
V: TRBV10-2; CDR3: ASSDWGNSYEQY
V: TRBV7-9; CDR3: ASQIFNYGYT
V: TRBV6-5; CDR3: ASSPLGQKGWETQY
V: TRBV29-1; CDR3: SVEWGRDSNTEAF
V: TRBV5-1; CDR3: ASSLGPGLATEAF
V: TRBV7-2; CDR3: ASSLGNNYGYT